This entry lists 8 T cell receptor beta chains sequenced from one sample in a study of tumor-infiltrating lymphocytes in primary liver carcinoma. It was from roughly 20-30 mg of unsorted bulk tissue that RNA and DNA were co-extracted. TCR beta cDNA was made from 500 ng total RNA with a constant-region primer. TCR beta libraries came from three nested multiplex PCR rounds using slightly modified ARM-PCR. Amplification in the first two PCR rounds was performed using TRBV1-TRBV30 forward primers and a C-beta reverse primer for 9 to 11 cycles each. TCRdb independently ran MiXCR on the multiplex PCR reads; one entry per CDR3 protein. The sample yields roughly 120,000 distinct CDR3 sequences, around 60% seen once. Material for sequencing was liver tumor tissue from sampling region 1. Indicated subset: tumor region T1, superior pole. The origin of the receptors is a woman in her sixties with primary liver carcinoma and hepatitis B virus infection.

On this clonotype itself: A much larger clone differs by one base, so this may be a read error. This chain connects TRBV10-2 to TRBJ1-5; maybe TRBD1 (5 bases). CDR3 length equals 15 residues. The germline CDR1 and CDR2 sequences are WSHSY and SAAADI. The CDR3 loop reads CASSERGLVYQPQRF. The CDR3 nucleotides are TGCGCCAGCAGTGAACGGGGGTTAGTTTATCAGCCCCAGCGTTTT.

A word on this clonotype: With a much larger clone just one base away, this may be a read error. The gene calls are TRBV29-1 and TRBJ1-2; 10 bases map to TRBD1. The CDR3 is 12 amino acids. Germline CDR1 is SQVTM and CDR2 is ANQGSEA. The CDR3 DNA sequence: TGCAGCGGCGGGACAGGGGTGGGAGGCTACGCCTTC. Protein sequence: CSGGTGVGGYAF.

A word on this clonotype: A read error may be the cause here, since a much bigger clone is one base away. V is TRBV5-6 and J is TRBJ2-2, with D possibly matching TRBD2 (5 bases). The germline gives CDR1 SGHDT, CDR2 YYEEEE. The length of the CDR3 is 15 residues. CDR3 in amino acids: CASSLFNSATGDLFF. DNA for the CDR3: TGTGCCAGCAGCTTGTTTAACAGCGCCACCGGGGATCTGTTTTTT.

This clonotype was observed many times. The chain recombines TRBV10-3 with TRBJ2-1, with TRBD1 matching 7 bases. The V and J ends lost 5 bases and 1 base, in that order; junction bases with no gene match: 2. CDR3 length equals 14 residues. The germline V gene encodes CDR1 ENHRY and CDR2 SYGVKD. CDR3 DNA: TGTGCCATCAGTACGACAGGGTCCTACAATGAGCAGTTCTTC. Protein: CAISTTGSYNEQFF.

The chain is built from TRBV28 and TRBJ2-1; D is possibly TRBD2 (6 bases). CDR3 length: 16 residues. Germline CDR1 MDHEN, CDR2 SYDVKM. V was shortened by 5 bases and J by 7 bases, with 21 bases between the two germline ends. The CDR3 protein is CASSPSGVRIWNEQFF. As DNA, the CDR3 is TGTGCCAGCAGTCCTTCGGGAGTACGGATTTGGAATGAGCAGTTCTTC.

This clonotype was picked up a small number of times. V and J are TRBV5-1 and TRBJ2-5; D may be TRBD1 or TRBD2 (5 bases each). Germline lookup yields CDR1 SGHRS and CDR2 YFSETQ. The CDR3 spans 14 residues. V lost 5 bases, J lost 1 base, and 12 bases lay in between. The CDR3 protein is CASSGGMIQETQYF. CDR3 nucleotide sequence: TGCGCCAGCAGTGGGGGTATGATCCAAGAGACCCAGTACTTC.

The CDR3 DNA is TGTGCCAGCAGTTCGGGACAGTCGGGCACAGATACGCAGTATTTT. Translated: CASSSGQSGTDTQYF. The V gene is TRBV12-3 or TRBV12-4, the J gene TRBJ2-3; 7 bases agree with TRBD1. The V segment lost 4 bases and the J segment 1 base; nucleotides outside the gene matches: 5. CDR3 length equals 15 residues.

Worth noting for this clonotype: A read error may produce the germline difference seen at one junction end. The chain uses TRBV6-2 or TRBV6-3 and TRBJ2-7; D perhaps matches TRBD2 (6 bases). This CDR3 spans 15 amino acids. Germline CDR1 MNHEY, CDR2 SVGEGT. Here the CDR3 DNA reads TGTGCCAGCAGTAGATCGGATGGACTACTCTACGAGCAGTACTTT. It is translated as CASSRSDGLLYEQYF.